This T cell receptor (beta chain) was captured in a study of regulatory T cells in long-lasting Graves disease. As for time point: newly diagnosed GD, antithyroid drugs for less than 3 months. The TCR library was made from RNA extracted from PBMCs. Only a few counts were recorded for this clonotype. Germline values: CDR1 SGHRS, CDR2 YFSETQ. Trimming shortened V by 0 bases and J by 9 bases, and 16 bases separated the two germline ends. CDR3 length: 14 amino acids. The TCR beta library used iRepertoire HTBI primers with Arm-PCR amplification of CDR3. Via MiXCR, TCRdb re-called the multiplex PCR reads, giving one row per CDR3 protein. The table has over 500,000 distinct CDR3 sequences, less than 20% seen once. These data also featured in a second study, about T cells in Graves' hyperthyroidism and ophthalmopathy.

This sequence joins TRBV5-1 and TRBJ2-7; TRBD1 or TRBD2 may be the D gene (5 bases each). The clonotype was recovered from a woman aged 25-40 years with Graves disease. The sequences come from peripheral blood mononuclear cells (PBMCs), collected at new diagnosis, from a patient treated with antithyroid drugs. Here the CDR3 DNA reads TGCGCCAGCAGCTTGGGTTTCGGGACCTCGGGGCAGTACTTC. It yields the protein CASSLGFGTSGQYF.